This T cell receptor beta chain was sequenced in a study of T cells in localized non-small cell lung cancer (dated by TCRdb to about 2020). Notes on the research overall: The study analyzed T cell repertoires of hundreds of early-stage NSCLC patients, comparing tumors and uninvolved tumor-adjacent lungs. The cohort consisted of approximately 240 treatment-naive NSCLC patients whose localized lung tumors had been resected. A mean age of roughly 66 years was recorded for the NSCLC patients, of whom 120 to 150 were male and around 100 were female.

The immunoSEQ Assay was used to sequence TCR beta CDR3 regions from DNA. As for the authors' bioinformatics: T cell density was computed as TCR beta template counts normalized to usable DNA estimated by amplifying housekeeping genes. Using the preseqR package, richness was estimated by extrapolating to 120,000 templates for tissue samples and 400,000 templates for PBMC samples. Clonality was defined as one minus Pielou's evenness. To identify tissue-enriched TCRs, differential abundance testing was run on productive amino-acid clonotypes with a minimum total count of 5 and an alpha of 0.1. Repertoire overlap between compartments was quantified with the Jaccard Index and Morisita Overlap Index. GLIPH grouped TCR beta CDR3s together with public tetramer-defined viral CDR3s, and a viral motif had to include at least three viral sequences and show V-gene enrichment. In its TCRdb copy, this immuneACCESS table keeps in-frame sequences only and misses some clones. Where compared with another copy, unresolved V genes explain less than half of these, and the others have no known cause. V, J and clone size are taken as reported in that table, and D and trimming were inferred from the DNA itself. The sample table holds more than 45,000 clones, of which approximately 75% were seen once. Jointly, the top ten make up around 16% of the sample.

The cysteine opens and the phenylalanine closes a CDR3 of 13 amino acids. Here the CDR3 DNA is all that survives: 39 bases in frame from base 1. The junction shows trimming of 3 bases on V and 8 bases on J, plus 11 bases between the germline ends. Looking up the germline V gene (reference sequence) yields CDR1 LNHNV and CDR2 YYDKDF. At diagnosis, peripheral blood, uninvolved tumor-adjacent lung and tumor were collected and stored as a combination of fresh-frozen and FFPE material. Blood samples were analyzed as peripheral blood mononuclear cells for TCR repertoire profiling. Beyond this particular receptor, the publication reports: The highest T cell clonality was observed in uninvolved tumor-adjacent lung, where clonality exceeded that of tumor, suggesting that antigenic responses were more focused in uninvolved tumor-adjacent lung. Higher blood T cell density associated with longer overall survival, while higher adjacent-lung clonality associated with shorter survival. Because multi-region sequencing of the tumors was not done, intratumor heterogeneity could not be ruled out. Because of the exploratory design, TCR variables were selected using unadjusted p-values without false-discovery rate correction. Of the top 100 tumor clones, a median of around 57 were detected in paired uninvolved adjacent lung; around 27 were also among that lung's top 100.

As for this clone: Its antigen is currently not known. Nothing much larger sits one base from this clone, and base qualities are not available.

Sequenced material: peripheral blood, taken before any cancer treatment. Recombination linked TRBV15 to TRBJ2-4; the D gene is not confidently resolved. The source is a man aged 40 to 75 with stage I squamous cell lung carcinoma. The base sequence is TGTGCCACCAGCAGGGGGTTTCCGGACATTCAGTACTTC. It translates to CATSRGFPDIQYF.